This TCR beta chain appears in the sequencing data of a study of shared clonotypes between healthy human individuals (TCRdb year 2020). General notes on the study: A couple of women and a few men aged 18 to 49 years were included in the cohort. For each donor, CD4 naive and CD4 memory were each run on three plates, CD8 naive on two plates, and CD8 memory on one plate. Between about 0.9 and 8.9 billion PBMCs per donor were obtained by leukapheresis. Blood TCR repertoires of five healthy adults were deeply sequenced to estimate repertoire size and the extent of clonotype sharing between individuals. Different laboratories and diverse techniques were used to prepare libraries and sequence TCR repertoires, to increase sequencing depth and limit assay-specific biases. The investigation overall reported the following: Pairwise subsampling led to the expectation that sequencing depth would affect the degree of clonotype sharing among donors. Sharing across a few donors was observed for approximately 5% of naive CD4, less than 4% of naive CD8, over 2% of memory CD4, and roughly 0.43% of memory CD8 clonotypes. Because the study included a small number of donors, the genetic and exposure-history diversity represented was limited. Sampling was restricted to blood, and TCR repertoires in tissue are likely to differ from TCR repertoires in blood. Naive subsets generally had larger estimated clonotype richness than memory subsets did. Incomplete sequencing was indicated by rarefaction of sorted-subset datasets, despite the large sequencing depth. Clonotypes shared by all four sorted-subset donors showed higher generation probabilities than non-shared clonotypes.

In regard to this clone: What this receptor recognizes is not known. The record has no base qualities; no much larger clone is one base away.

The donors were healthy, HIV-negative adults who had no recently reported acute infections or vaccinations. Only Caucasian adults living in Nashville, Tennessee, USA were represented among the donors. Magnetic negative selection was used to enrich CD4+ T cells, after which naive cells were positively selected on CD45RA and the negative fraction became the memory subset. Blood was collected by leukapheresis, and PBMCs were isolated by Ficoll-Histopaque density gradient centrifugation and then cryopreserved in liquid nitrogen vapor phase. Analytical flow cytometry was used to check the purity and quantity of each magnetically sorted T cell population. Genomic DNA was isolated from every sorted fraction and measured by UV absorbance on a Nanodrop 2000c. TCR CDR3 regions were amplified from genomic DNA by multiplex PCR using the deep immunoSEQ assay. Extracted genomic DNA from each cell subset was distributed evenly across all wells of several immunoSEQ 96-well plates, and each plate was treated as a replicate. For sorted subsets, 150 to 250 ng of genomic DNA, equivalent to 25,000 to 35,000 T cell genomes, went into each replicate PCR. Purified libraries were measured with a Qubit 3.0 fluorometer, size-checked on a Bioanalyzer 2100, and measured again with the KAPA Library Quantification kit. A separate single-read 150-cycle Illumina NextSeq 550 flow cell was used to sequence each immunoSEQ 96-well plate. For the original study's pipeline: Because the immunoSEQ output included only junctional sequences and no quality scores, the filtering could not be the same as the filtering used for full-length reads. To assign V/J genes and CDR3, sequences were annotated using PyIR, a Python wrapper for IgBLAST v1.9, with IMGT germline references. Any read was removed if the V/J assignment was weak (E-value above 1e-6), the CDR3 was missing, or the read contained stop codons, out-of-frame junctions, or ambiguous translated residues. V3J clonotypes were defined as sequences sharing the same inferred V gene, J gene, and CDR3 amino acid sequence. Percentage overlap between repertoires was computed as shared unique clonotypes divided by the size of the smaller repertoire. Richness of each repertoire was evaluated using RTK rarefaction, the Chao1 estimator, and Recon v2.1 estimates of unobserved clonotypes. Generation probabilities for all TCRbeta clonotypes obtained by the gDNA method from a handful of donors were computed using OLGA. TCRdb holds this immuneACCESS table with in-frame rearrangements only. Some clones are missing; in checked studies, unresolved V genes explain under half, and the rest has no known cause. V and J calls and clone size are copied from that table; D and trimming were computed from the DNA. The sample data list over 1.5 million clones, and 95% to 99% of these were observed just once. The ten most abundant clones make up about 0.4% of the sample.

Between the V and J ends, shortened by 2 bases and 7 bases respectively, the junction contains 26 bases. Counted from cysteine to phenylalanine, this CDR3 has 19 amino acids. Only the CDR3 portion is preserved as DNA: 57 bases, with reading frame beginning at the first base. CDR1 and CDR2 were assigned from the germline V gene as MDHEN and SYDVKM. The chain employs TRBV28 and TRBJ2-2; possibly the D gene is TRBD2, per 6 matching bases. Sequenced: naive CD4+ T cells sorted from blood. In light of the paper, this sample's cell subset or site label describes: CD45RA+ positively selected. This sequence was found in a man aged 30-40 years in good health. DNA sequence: TGTGCCAGCAGTTTAGGTCGGAGGGCGGTAGCGGCTAGACGCGGGGAGCTGTTTTTT. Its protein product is CASSLGRRAVAARRGELFF.